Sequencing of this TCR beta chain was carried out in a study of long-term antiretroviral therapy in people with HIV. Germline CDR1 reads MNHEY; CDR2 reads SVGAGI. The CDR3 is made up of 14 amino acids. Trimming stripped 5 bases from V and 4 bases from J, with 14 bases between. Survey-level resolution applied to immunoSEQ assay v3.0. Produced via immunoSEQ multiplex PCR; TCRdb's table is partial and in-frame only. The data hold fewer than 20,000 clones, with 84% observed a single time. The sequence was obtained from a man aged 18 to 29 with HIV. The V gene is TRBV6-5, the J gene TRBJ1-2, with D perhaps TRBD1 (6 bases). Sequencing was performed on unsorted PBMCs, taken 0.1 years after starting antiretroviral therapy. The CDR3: CASSEPGGPYGYTF. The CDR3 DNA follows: TGTGCCAGCAGTGAACCGGGGGGCCCCTATGGCTACACCTTC.